This is a list of T cell receptor beta chains from one sample in a study of cytomegalovirus exposure and HLA in healthy donors. Libraries were prepared by immunoSEQ multiplex PCR; TCRdb keeps only in-frame clonotypes and omits some of them. The listing records tens of thousands of clones. The sample consisted of PBMCs. Receptors were obtained from a woman aged 40 to 50 in good health and CMV-seronegative. The conserved cysteine and the conserved F or W are not part of the CDR3 here. Fields, in order: CDR3 length, V gene, J gene, CDR3 protein.

length: 14; V: TRBV6-5; J: TRBJ2-1; CDR3: ASSYLGAGGWNEQF
length: 11; V: TRBV2; J: TRBJ1-5; CDR3: ASRQGLDQPQH
length: 12; V: TRBV18; J: TRBJ1-5; CDR3: ASSPPGRVQPQH
length: 13; V: TRBV19; J: TRBJ1-4; CDR3: ASSMRAGGNEKLF
length: 12; V: TRBV7-2; J: TRBJ1-1; CDR3: ASSLSGAYTEAF
length: 12; V: TRBV5-1; J: TRBJ2-7; CDR3: ASSAGDRAYEQY
length: 11; V: TRBV5-1; J: TRBJ1-6; CDR3: ASSSGLDSPLH
length: 13; V: TRBV5-6; J: TRBJ1-1; CDR3: ASSLGGAGDPEAF
length: 14; V: TRBV4-3; J: TRBJ2-7; CDR3: ASSQDHSGGTYEQY
length: 19; V: TRBV4-3; J: TRBJ2-1; CDR3: ASSQESSGGAVGGVYNEQF
length: 11; V: TRBV2; J: TRBJ1-5; CDR3: ASSAGINQPQH
length: 12; V: TRBV2; J: TRBJ2-4; CDR3: ASSAEGAINIQY
length: 13; V: TRBV9; J: TRBJ2-7; CDR3: ASSLSGGKTYEQY
length: 13; V: TRBV6-6; J: TRBJ2-1; CDR3: ASTLGLAGGDEQF
length: 10; V: TRBV6-1; J: TRBJ1-2; CDR3: ASRDRFYGYT
length: 15; V: TRBV28; J: TRBJ2-7; CDR3: ASSLASRQGGPYEQY
length: 14; V: TRBV27; J: TRBJ2-7; CDR3: ASSFSSRLPRYEQY
length: 12; V: TRBV4-1; J: TRBJ1-5; CDR3: ASSHHRFGQPQH
length: 12; V: TRBV19; J: TRBJ2-7; CDR3: ASSSSGQGYEQY
length: 13; V: TRBV18; J: TRBJ1-1; CDR3: ASSPGQGGDTEAF
length: 16; V: TRBV1; J: TRBJ2-2; CDR3: TSSEHTLGEVDTGELF
length: 15; V: TRBV7-2; J: TRBJ1-2; CDR3: ASSLAPGTDINYGYT
length: 13; V: TRBV6-6; J: TRBJ1-5; CDR3: ASSKKGTGPGAQH
length: 15; V: TRBV5-4; J: TRBJ1-1; CDR3: ATRKGTGQGIIHEAF
length: 12; V: TRBV6-5; J: TRBJ1-1; CDR3: ASNRDRAGTEAF
length: 11; V: TRBV25-1; J: TRBJ1-1; CDR3: ASSKQMNTEAF
length: 14; V: TRBV25-1; J: TRBJ2-2; CDR3: ASRTGTSGNTGELF
length: 14; V: TRBV2; J: TRBJ2-2; CDR3: ASRGGTGGASGELF
length: 12; V: TRBV19; J: TRBJ2-5; CDR3: ASSLGTSGETQY
length: 12; V: TRBV14; J: TRBJ1-4; CDR3: ASSPGQWNEKLF
length: 12; V: TRBV25-1; J: TRBJ2-7; CDR3: ASRGGQPAYEQY
length: 12; V: TRBV6-5; J: TRBJ1-6; CDR3: ATRTGQGSSPLH
length: 12; V: TRBV7-7; J: TRBJ2-7; CDR3: ASSRQGDSSEQY
length: 15; V: TRBV7-2; J: TRBJ2-1; CDR3: ASSLAGLAGGYNEQF